The next 20 T cell receptor beta chains were all read from a single sample in a study of T cell responses to AZD1222 COVID-19 vaccine. Using immunoSEQ multiplex PCR, the repertoire was profiled, and TCRdb retains in-frame clones only, with some absent. This table has around 150,000 clones, more than 75% appearing once. The sequences come from peripheral blood, collected 28 days after the second AZD1222 dose. The receptor source for this set is an adult who received the AZD1222 COVID-19 vaccine.

The chain combines TRBV9 with TRBJ2-1, with D perhaps being TRBD1 or TRBD2 (6 bases each). The length of the CDR3 is 16 residues. Trimming took off 0 bases at V and 4 bases at J, with 14 bases between the two ends. CDR1 SGDLS and CDR2 YYNGEE come from the germline V gene. DNA for the CDR3: TGTGCCAGCAGCGTAGCTCCGAGGGGGACTTACAATGAGCAGTTCTTC. It yields the protein CASSVAPRGTYNEQFF.

This clone was detected once. V and J are TRBV5-1 and TRBJ2-7; a possible D gene is TRBD1 (5 bases). The CDR3 runs 12 residues. V was cut by 2 bases and J by 5 bases, with 8 bases left in between. Germline V gene data show CDR1 as SGHRS and CDR2 as YFSETQ. The CDR3: CASSFAGHEQYF. The CDR3 DNA follows: TGCGCCAGCAGCTTCGCAGGGCACGAGCAGTACTTC. Complete variable domain (other parts from reference TRBV5-1 and TRBJ2-7): KAGVTQTPRYLIKTRGQQVTLSCSPISGHRSVSWYQQTPGQGLQFLFEYFSETQRNKGNFPGRFSGRQFSNSRSEMNVSTLELGDSALYLCASSFAGHEQYFGPGTRLTVT.

The chain uses TRBV6-2 or TRBV6-3 and TRBJ1-1, with a tentative D call TRBD1 (5 bases). In germline, CDR1 is MNHEY, CDR2 SVGEGT. Trimming removed 5 bases at V and 2 bases at J, with 9 bases between. The CDR3 extends over 13 amino acids. The CDR3 reads CASSQGVNTEAFF. The CDR3, as DNA: TGTGCCAGCAGTCAAGGGGTTAACACTGAAGCTTTCTTT.

The V gene is TRBV18, the J gene TRBJ2-1; a possible D gene is TRBD2 (6 bases). With 4 bases removed from V and 3 bases from J, the gap between germline ends came to 13 bases. Germline V gene lookup returns CDR1 KGHSH and CDR2 LQKENI. This CDR3 region has 15 residues. The CDR3 loop reads CASSRLEGLYNEQFF. The CDR3 nucleotides are TGTGCCAGCTCACGGCTGGAGGGACTCTACAATGAGCAGTTCTTC.

The chain is built from TRBV28 and TRBJ2-7; D perhaps matches TRBD2 (6 bases). The CDR3 has 14 residues. The germline V and J ends were trimmed by 4 bases and 4 bases, with 14 bases remaining between them. Germline V gives CDR1 MDHEN, CDR2 SYDVKM. CDR3: CASSYAGSSYEQYF. DNA of the CDR3: TGTGCCAGCAGTTATGCGGGGTCTTCTTACGAGCAGTACTTC.

The chain joins TRBV2 to TRBJ2-5; tentative D call: TRBD2 (5 bases). This CDR3 region has 14 residues. The germline CDR1 and CDR2 sequences are SNHLY and FYNNEI. Trimming shortened V by 6 bases and J by 3 bases, and 14 bases separated the two germline ends. CDR3 nucleotide sequence: TGTGCCAGCAGAGCCGGGAAAACAGAAGAGACCCAGTACTTC. Translation: CASRAGKTEETQYF.

The J gene is TRBJ2-5, the V gene TRBV2; D tentatively fits TRBD1 or TRBD2 (5 bases each). V was cut by 4 bases and J by 1 base, with 7 bases left in between. Germline lookup yields CDR1 SNHLY and CDR2 FYNNEI. The CDR3 sequence is 13 residues long. CDR3 sequence: CASSGGAQETQYF. CDR3 coding DNA: TGTGCCAGCAGTGGAGGGGCCCAAGAGACCCAGTACTTC.

CDR3 in amino acids: CASSLDGYGYTF. The CDR3 DNA reads as TGTGCCAGCAGTTTAGACGGCTATGGCTACACCTTC. V is TRBV12-3 or TRBV12-4 and J is TRBJ1-2; D not certain. The CDR3 runs to 12 residues. The V gene lost 1 base and the J gene lost 4 bases, with 4 bases spanning the gap.

The chain's CDR3 is CASSLGSNTEAFF. The DNA for the CDR3 is TGTGCCAGCAGCTTAGGGTCGAACACTGAAGCTTTCTTT. This chain connects TRBV7-9 to TRBJ1-1; unclear D gene. Trimming removed 1 base at V and 1 base at J, with 4 bases between. The germline V gene has CDR1 SEHNR and CDR2 FQNEAQ (reference sequence). This CDR3 is 13 amino acids long. The whole variable domain, remainder taken from reference TRBV7-9 and TRBJ1-1, is DTGVSQNPRHKITKRGQNVTFRCDPISEHNRLYWYRQTLGQGPEFLTYFQNEAQLEKSRLLSDRFSAERPKGSFSTLEIQRTEQGDSAMYLCASSLGSNTEAFFGQGTRLTVV.

The V gene is TRBV6-2 or TRBV6-3, the J gene TRBJ1-1, with D perhaps TRBD1 (6 bases). V lost 3 bases, J lost 3 bases, and 17 bases lay in between. CDR3 length: 16 amino acids. Germline values: CDR1 MNHEY, CDR2 SVGEGT. CDR3 nucleotides: TGTGCCAGCAGTTATGCCCTGGGGGGGGCGGACACTGAAGCTTTCTTT. Its translation is CASSYALGGADTEAFF.

This chain joins TRBV5-1 and TRBJ1-6; the D is unclear. The V gene lost 0 bases and the J gene lost 9 bases, with 16 bases spanning the gap. Germline CDR1 SGHRS, CDR2 YFSETQ. The CDR3 consists of 16 residues. CDR3 amino acids: CASSLAVHSDGSPLHF. The DNA for the CDR3 is TGCGCCAGCAGCTTGGCGGTTCACTCAGATGGTTCACCCCTCCACTTT.

V is TRBV18 and J is TRBJ1-1; D not certain. The germline gives CDR1 KGHSH, CDR2 LQKENI. V dropped 6 bases and J dropped 3 bases, with 14 bases sitting between them. CDR3 length equals 14 residues. The DNA of the CDR3 is TGTGCCAGCTCCCTGGCCCAGGCGGACACTGAAGCTTTCTTT. Translation gives CASSLAQADTEAFF.

The chain uses TRBV19 and TRBJ1-2; 8 bases align to TRBD1. This CDR3 comprises 14 residues. Germline V CDR1 and CDR2: LNHDA, SQIVND (reference sequence). V lost 7 bases to trimming and J lost 5 bases; unmatched junction nucleotides: 9. The CDR3 region is CASTETGVRYGYTF. The CDR3 bases are TGTGCCAGTACCGAGACAGGGGTGAGATATGGCTACACCTTC. Based on the CDR3 plus reference TRBV19 and TRBJ1-2, the full variable domain is DGGITQSPKYLFRKEGQNVTLSCEQNLNHDAMYWYRQDPGQGLRLIYYSQIVNDFQKGDIAEGYSVSREKKESFPLTVTSAQKNPTAFYLCASTETGVRYGYTFGSGTRLTVV.

This chain links TRBV5-5 with TRBJ2-3; 8 bases are shared with TRBD1. The CDR3 consists of 17 residues. Germline CDR1 SGHKS, CDR2 YYEKEE (reference sequence). Trimming removed 0 bases from V and 6 bases from J; junction bases left unmatched: 12. CDR3 nucleotide sequence: TGTGCCAGCAGCTTGGAGGAGCAGGGGGCTGAGTCTGATACGCAGTATTTT. This gives the protein CASSLEEQGAESDTQYF.

The V call is TRBV24-1, the J call TRBJ1-2, with D possibly matching TRBD1 (5 bases). Germline values: CDR1 KGHDR, CDR2 SFDVKD. The V and J ends lost 5 bases and 8 bases respectively, with 20 bases between them. The CDR3 consists of 15 residues. The CDR3 coding sequence is TGTGCCACCAGTGGAGGGGACTCCGGAATAGGAGGCTACACCTTC. Translating it yields CATSGGDSGIGGYTF.

This chain joins TRBV2 and TRBJ2-3; 8 nucleotides align to TRBD2. V shed 7 bases and J 2 bases; nucleotides not matched to a gene: 8. CDR3 size: 15 residues. Germline assignment: CDR1 SNHLY and CDR2 FYNNEI. The CDR3 bases are TGTGCCAGCATGGTAGTAGCGGGGTTCACAGATACGCAGTATTTT. This encodes CASMVVAGFTDTQYF. Full variable domain (outside the CDR3, taken from reference TRBV2 and TRBJ2-3): EPEVTQTPSHQVTQMGQEVILRCVPISNHLYFYWYRQILGQKVEFLVSFYNNEISEKSEIFDDQFSVERPDGSNFTLKIRSTKLEDSAMYFCASMVVAGFTDTQYFGPGTRLTVL.

The V call is TRBV10-3, the J call TRBJ1-1; D might be TRBD1 (6 bases). Germline CDR1 is ENHRY and CDR2 is SYGVKD. The CDR3 is 13 residues long. Trimming shortened V by 10 bases and J by 7 bases, and 19 bases separated the two germline ends. Here the CDR3 DNA reads TGTGCCAGCCGAAACAGGGATGATGATGAAGCTTTCTTT. Translation gives CASRNRDDDEAFF.

The chain links TRBV11-2 to TRBJ2-2, with no clear D. Looked up from germline, CDR1 is SGHAT and CDR2 is FQNNGV. This CDR3 spans 12 amino acids. With 3 bases removed from V and 8 bases from J, the gap between germline ends came to 7 bases. The CDR3 coding sequence is TGTGCCAGCAGCTTGGACGGGGGGGAGCTGTTTTTT. Its translation: CASSLDGGELFF.

The chain combines TRBV3-1 (or the pseudogene TRBV3-2) with TRBJ2-3; 10 bases map to TRBD2. V was pared by 0 bases and J by 5 bases, with 5 bases of the junction left unmatched. The CDR3 is 16 amino acids. Germline CDR1 LGHDT, CDR2 YNNKEL (reference sequence). The CDR3 coding sequence is TGTGCCAGCAGCCAAGATCCCAGCGGGAGGGGAGATACGCAGTATTTT. Residues: CASSQDPSGRGDTQYF.

The rearrangement joins TRBV15 to TRBJ1-1; D ambiguous. Germline assignment: CDR1 LNHNV and CDR2 YYDKDF (reference sequence). This CDR3 has 14 residues. The ends were cut back, 0 bases at V and 2 bases at J, with 7 bases in the middle. The CDR3 region is CATSRDNRNTEAFF. In DNA form, the CDR3 reads TGTGCCACCAGCAGAGATAACAGAAACACTGAAGCTTTCTTT.